This T cell receptor beta chain was captured in a study of blood T cells in healthy people across ages. The authors ran a second PCR of roughly 6 to 12 cycles using a sample-barcoded 5' primer and a J-beta primer mix. One entry per CDR3 protein, called by TCRdb with MiXCR from the 5' RACE reads. The repertoire holds more than 1.4 million distinct CDR3 sequences, with roughly 40% as singletons. Trimming removed 8 bases from V and 0 bases from J, with 14 bases in between. CDR3 length equals 14 residues. The TCR comes from a woman aged 18-29 years in good health. The chain links TRBV12-3 or TRBV12-4 to TRBJ2-7; D possibly corresponds to TRBD2 (6 bases). Sequencing was performed on blood. This CDR3 is CASHHGAGSYEQYF. The CDR3 DNA is TGTGCCAGCCACCACGGAGCGGGCTCCTACGAGCAGTACTTC.